These T cell receptor beta chains were read from a single sample in a study of Graves' ophthalmopathy and Graves' hyperthyroidism. From the multiplex PCR reads, TCRdb called clonotypes with MiXCR, one entry per CDR3 protein. Among about 370,000 distinct CDR3 sequences, about a sixth were seen once, and the ten largest hold around 2.4%. Sequencing was performed on peripheral blood. The receptors here all came from an adult woman with stable Graves' hyperthyroidism. Both conserved end residues are part of each CDR3. The D gene is left open where the match is weak. The size of a clone is reported for some rows only, either as once, few or many, or as a class for expanded clones.

j_call d_call v_call clone_size cdr3_nt cdr3_aa
TRBJ2-7 . TRBV28 few TGTGCCAGCAGATACGACACGGGAGACTACGATCAGTACTTC CASRYDTGDYDQYF
TRBJ2-5 TRBD2 TRBV20-1 . TGCAGTGCTAGAGGTGGGACTAGCGGGGGGTTCCAAGAGACCCAGTACTTC CSARGGTSGGFQETQYF
TRBJ1-1 . TRBV28 many TGTGCCAGCAGGGAACAGGAACCGATGAACACTGAAGCTTTCTTT CASREQEPMNTEAFF
TRBJ2-7 . TRBV20-1 . TGCAGTGCTAGTGAAGCAGTCCAAAACTACGAGCAGTACTTC CSASEAVQNYEQYF
TRBJ1-1 . TRBV28 many TGTGCCAGCAGTACTGGGGGGGGTCGGAACACTGAAGCTTTCTTT CASSTGGGRNTEAFF
TRBJ2-7 TRBD2 TRBV19 many TGTGCCAGTAGTATAGTCGGGACTAGCGGGCTTTACGAGCAGTACTTC CASSIVGTSGLYEQYF
TRBJ2-4 . TRBV12-3/TRBV12-4 many TGTGCCAGCAGATTAGACAGGAGGGGCATTCAGTACTTC CASRLDRRGIQYF
TRBJ1-2 . TRBV19 many TGTGCCAGTAGTATGGACCAGCTCGGTGGCTACACCTTC CASSMDQLGGYTF
TRBJ1-2 . TRBV11-2 . TGTGCCTGGAGTCCGGACGGACCTTCCAACTACACCTTC CAWSPDGPSNYTF
TRBJ2-5 . TRBV6-1 . TGTTCCAGCGGTGAAACTAGTCAAGAGACCCAGTACTTC CSSGETSQETQYF
TRBJ2-7 . TRBV12-3/TRBV12-4 many TGTGCCAGCAGTTTAAGGGACGGAAGCTCCTACGAGCAGTACTTC CASSLRDGSSYEQYF
TRBJ2-7 TRBD2 TRBV13 many TGTGCCAGCAGCTCAAACAGGCTACTAGCGGGAGAAAGCTACGAGCAGTACTTC CASSSNRLLAGESYEQYF
TRBJ1-1 . TRBV28 many TGTGCCAGCTCGGAGAGGGGGGGGGACACTGAAGCTTTCTTT CASSERGGDTEAFF
TRBJ2-5 TRBD1 TRBV27 . TGTGCCAGCAGTAAACTCTCCGGGACAGGGGGTTTCGAGACCCAGTACTTC CASSKLSGTGGFETQYF
TRBJ1-5 . TRBV20-1 many TGCAGTGCTAGAAAGACAGACTACGTTAATCAGCCCCAGCATTTT CSARKTDYVNQPQHF